This TCR beta chain was documented in a study of blood T cell repertoires in COVID-19. The CDR3 consists of 14 residues. Germline loops: CDR1 SGHTA, CDR2 FQGNSA. V shed 5 bases and J 5 bases; nucleotides not matched to a gene: 6. This clone was observed a handful of times. Sequencing used immunoSEQ multiplex PCR; TCRdb keeps in-frame clones, though not all of them. The data show 150,000 or so clones, approximately 80% seen once. Sample: peripheral blood. The clonotype originates from a human donor in a cohort sampled during active COVID-19. The chain uses TRBV7-2 and TRBJ2-4, with 7 positions matching TRBD2. The CDR3: CASSAPRGENIQYF. CDR3 coding DNA: TGTGCCAGCAGCGCACCTCGGGGGGAAAACATTCAGTACTTC.